These T cell receptor beta chains were read from a single sample in a study of TIL therapy for anti-PD-1-resistant metastatic lung cancer. Profiled with immunoSEQ multiplex PCR; TCRdb holds only in-frame clones, not every one. The sample lists 55,000 to 65,000 clones; 73% were seen once. Sequences were derived from blood, sampled at baseline. The receptors stem from a person aged 25-79 years with non-small cell lung cancer. Both conserved end residues are part of each CDR3. The D gene is left open where the match is weak. Clone size is given for some rows only: seen once, a few or many times, or a class if the clone is expanded.

V gene	J gene	clone size	D gene	CDR3 protein	CDR3 DNA
TRBV18	TRBJ1-2	.	TRBD1	CASSPDRGHGDGYTF	TGTGCCAGCTCACCCGACAGGGGGCACGGGGATGGCTACACCTTC
TRBV21-1	TRBJ1-4	.	.	CASSTRAGGAWEKLFF	TGTGCCAGCAGCACCAGGGCAGGGGGCGCATGGGAAAAACTGTTTTTT
TRBV5-4	TRBJ2-7	once	.	CASSLDSRSGEQYF	TGTGCCAGCAGCTTGGATTCTCGGAGCGGCGAGCAGTACTTC
TRBV28	TRBJ1-2	once	.	CASSSQGGGYTF	TGTGCCAGCAGTTCCCAGGGAGGTGGCTACACCTTC
TRBV2	TRBJ1-5	few	.	CASRGFSNQPQHF	TGTGCCAGCAGGGGCTTTAGCAATCAGCCCCAGCATTTT
TRBV6-6	TRBJ2-2	few	.	CASSYRKTGLAGELFF	TGTGCCAGCAGTTACCGGAAAACAGGGTTGGCCGGGGAGCTGTTTTTT
TRBV5-5	TRBJ1-5	.	.	CASSPEPGAYQPQHF	TGTGCCAGCAGCCCCGAGCCAGGTGCGTATCAGCCCCAGCATTTT
TRBV6-1	TRBJ1-3	.	.	CACQGHLSGNTIYF	TGTGCCTGCCAGGGGCACCTCTCTGGAAACACCATATATTTT
TRBV27	TRBJ2-7	.	TRBD2	CASSPLGGVNEQYF	TGTGCCAGCAGCCCCTTGGGGGGGGTGAACGAGCAGTACTTC
TRBV7-3	TRBJ2-2	.	TRBD2	CASSSLAGTGELFF	TGTGCCAGCAGCTCCCTAGCGGGAACCGGGGAGCTGTTTTTT
TRBV7-8	TRBJ2-5	.	.	CASSVYRETQYF	TGTGCCAGCAGCGTATACAGGGAGACCCAGTACTTC
TRBV11-2	TRBJ2-7	once	.	CASSLGDRQYF	TGTGCCAGCAGCCTTGGTGACAGACAGTACTTC
TRBV18	TRBJ1-3	.	.	CASSPGSSGNTIYF	TGTGCCAGCTCACCGGGGAGCTCTGGAAACACCATATATTTT
TRBV29-1	TRBJ1-2	.	.	CSVEEGHSTGGYTF	TGCAGCGTTGAAGAGGGTCACTCTACAGGAGGCTACACCTTC
TRBV7-9	TRBJ1-5	.	.	CASSLGFDNQPQHF	TGTGCCAGCAGCTTAGGCTTTGACAATCAGCCCCAGCATTTT
TRBV25-1	TRBJ2-1	once	TRBD1	CASRPTGGNEQFF	TGTGCCAGCAGACCGACAGGGGGCAATGAGCAGTTCTTC
TRBV28	TRBJ2-4	few	TRBD2	CASSLAGPARAKNIQYF	TGTGCCAGCAGCCTAGCGGGACCAGCCAGAGCCAAAAACATTCAGTACTTC
TRBV6-5	TRBJ2-7	once	.	CASSYSTTEQYF	TGTGCCAGCAGTTACTCGACGACGGAGCAGTACTTC
TRBV2	TRBJ2-1	.	TRBD1	CASIGQGAGNEQFF	TGTGCCAGCATCGGACAGGGGGCCGGCAATGAGCAGTTCTTC
TRBV5-1	TRBJ2-1	.	.	CASSLGSYNEQFF	TGCGCCAGCAGCTTAGGGTCGTACAATGAGCAGTTCTTC
TRBV28	TRBJ1-2	few	.	CASRNPAGAFYGYTF	TGTGCCAGCCGCAACCCCGCAGGGGCATTCTATGGCTACACCTTC
TRBV2	TRBJ1-1	.	.	CASKKLSGLNTEAFF	TGTGCCAGCAAAAAATTGTCGGGCTTGAACACTGAAGCTTTCTTT
TRBV6-5	TRBJ1-1	.	.	CARVGRENTEAFF	TGTGCCAGGGTTGGGAGAGAGAACACTGAAGCTTTCTTT
TRBV10-2	TRBJ2-1	.	TRBD2	CASSTGTSGNEQFF	TGCGCCAGCTCCACCGGGACTAGCGGGAATGAGCAGTTCTTC
TRBV10-3	TRBJ2-5	.	.	CAISESETQYF	TGTGCCATCAGTGAGTCGGAGACCCAGTACTTC
TRBV30	TRBJ2-1	.	.	CAWSNSWDNEQFF	TGTGCCTGGAGTAATTCATGGGACAATGAGCAGTTCTTC
TRBV12-5	TRBJ2-6	.	.	CASGQGSGANVLTF	TGTGCTAGTGGCCAGGGATCCGGGGCCAACGTCCTGACTTTC
TRBV6-6	TRBJ2-5	.	.	CASTIRETQYF	TGTGCCAGCACCATAAGAGAGACCCAGTACTTC
TRBV5-6	TRBJ2-7	.	.	CASSLAPGAGEQYF	TGTGCCAGCAGCTTGGCCCCGGGGGCGGGGGAGCAGTACTTC
TRBV15	TRBJ2-6	.	.	CATSGSRSGANVLTF	TGTGCCACCAGCGGTAGTCGATCTGGGGCCAACGTCCTGACTTTC
TRBV7-6	TRBJ1-1	.	.	CASSPDGNTEAFF	TGTGCCAGCAGCCCGGACGGGAACACTGAAGCTTTCTTT
TRBV28	TRBJ1-2	.	TRBD1	CAIRDRDRGYTF	TGTGCCATCCGGGACAGGGATCGTGGCTACACCTTC
TRBV7-2	TRBJ2-7	.	TRBD2	CASSLSPSGKYEQYF	TGTGCCAGCAGCTTATCCCCTAGCGGGAAATACGAGCAGTACTTC
TRBV19	TRBJ1-5	.	TRBD1	CASTLMDRGDQPQHF	TGTGCCAGTACCCTCATGGACAGGGGGGATCAGCCCCAGCATTTT
TRBV11-2	TRBJ1-2	few	.	CASKLSMGNYGYTF	TGTGCCAGCAAACTTAGTATGGGAAACTATGGCTACACCTTC
TRBV19	TRBJ1-1	few	.	CASSIVLRSPAFF	TGTGCCAGTAGTATAGTTTTGAGATCCCCGGCTTTCTTT
TRBV29-1	TRBJ2-1	.	TRBD1	CSAPRDRGFNEQFF	TGCAGCGCCCCACGGGACAGGGGATTCAATGAGCAGTTCTTC
TRBV5-1	TRBJ2-3	.	.	CASRRLGDTDTQYF	TGCGCCAGCCGGAGACTAGGGGACACAGATACGCAGTATTTT
TRBV4-1	TRBJ2-5	.	TRBD1	CASSRGQGRETQYF	TGCGCCAGCAGCCGAGGACAGGGGAGAGAGACCCAGTACTTC
TRBV28	TRBJ2-3	.	TRBD2	CASSTPSGERGLKDTQYF	TGTGCCAGCAGTACCCCCAGTGGGGAGCGGGGGCTTAAAGATACGCAGTATTTT
TRBV2	TRBJ1-4	.	.	CASSDGRREKLFF	TGTGCCAGCAGTGATGGCCGACGTGAAAAACTGTTTTTT
TRBV18	TRBJ1-6	.	.	CASSPRRQNNSPLHF	TGTGCCAGCTCACCAAGGCGGCAGAATAATTCACCCCTCCACTTT
TRBV28	TRBJ1-1	.	.	CASSLATNTEAFF	TGTGCCAGCAGTTTGGCCACGAACACTGAAGCTTTCTTT
TRBV19	TRBJ1-5	.	TRBD1	CATKREEGAGNQPQHF	TGTGCCACCAAAAGGGAGGAGGGGGCCGGCAATCAGCCCCAGCATTTT
TRBV27	TRBJ2-1	.	.	CASSLQGSNEQFF	TGTGCCAGCAGTTTACAGGGATCGAATGAGCAGTTCTTC
TRBV19	TRBJ2-5	.	TRBD1	CASSQDGTGTRRETQYF	TGTGCCAGTAGTCAGGACGGGACAGGTACTCGTCGGGAGACCCAGTACTTC
TRBV19	TRBJ2-1	.	TRBD1	CASSIDLFGTGEQFF	TGTGCCAGTAGTATAGATCTATTTGGGACAGGAGAGCAGTTCTTC
TRBV13	TRBJ2-5	.	.	CASSTRSGKKAETQYF	TGTGCCAGCAGCACCCGTTCAGGGAAAAAAGCGGAGACCCAGTACTTC
TRBV4-2	TRBJ2-3	.	TRBD2	CASSRGGDTDTQYF	TGTGCCAGCAGCCGGGGGGGGGACACAGATACGCAGTATTTT
TRBV9	TRBJ1-3	.	TRBD1	CASAGRGQVSGNTIYF	TGTGCCAGCGCCGGCCGGGGACAGGTATCTGGAAACACCATATATTTT
TRBV5-1	TRBJ2-3	.	.	CASSQDYSRDTQYF	TGCGCCAGCAGCCAGGACTATAGTAGGGATACGCAGTATTTT
TRBV6-4	TRBJ1-1	once	.	CASSDPPGWTFF	TGTGCCAGCAGTGATCCCCCCGGGTGGACTTTCTTT
TRBV10-3	TRBJ2-3	.	.	CAISETRTYSSDTQYF	TGTGCCATCAGTGAGACCCGGACCTACTCCTCAGATACGCAGTATTTT
TRBV7-8	TRBJ2-1	.	TRBD2	CASSSPGTSGRREQFF	TGTGCCAGCAGCTCCCCCGGGACTAGCGGGCGGAGAGAGCAGTTCTTC
TRBV11-2	TRBJ2-1	.	TRBD2	CASSPRLAGNNEQFF	TGTGCCAGCAGCCCACGACTAGCGGGAAATAATGAGCAGTTCTTC
TRBV6-5	TRBJ1-1	.	.	CASSRQVNTEAFF	TGTGCCAGCAGTAGGCAGGTGAACACTGAAGCTTTCTTT
TRBV6-5	TRBJ1-2	.	.	CASSLKIGIYGYTF	TGTGCCAGCAGTTTAAAGATAGGGATATATGGCTACACCTTC